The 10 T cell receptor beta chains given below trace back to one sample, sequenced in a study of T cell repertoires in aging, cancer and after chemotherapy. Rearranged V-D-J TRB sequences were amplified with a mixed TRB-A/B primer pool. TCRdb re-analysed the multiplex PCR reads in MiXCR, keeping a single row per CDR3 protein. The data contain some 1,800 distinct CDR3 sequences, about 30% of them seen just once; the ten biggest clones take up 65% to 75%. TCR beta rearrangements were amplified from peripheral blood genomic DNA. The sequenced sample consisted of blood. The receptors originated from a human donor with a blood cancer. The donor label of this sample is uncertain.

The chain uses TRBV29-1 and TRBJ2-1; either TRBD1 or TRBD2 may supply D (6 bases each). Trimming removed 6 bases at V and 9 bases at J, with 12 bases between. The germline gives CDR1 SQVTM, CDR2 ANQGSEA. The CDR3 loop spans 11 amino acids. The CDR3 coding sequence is TGCAGCGTCGGATCGGGGGCTGAGCAGTTCTTC. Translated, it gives CSVGSGAEQFF.

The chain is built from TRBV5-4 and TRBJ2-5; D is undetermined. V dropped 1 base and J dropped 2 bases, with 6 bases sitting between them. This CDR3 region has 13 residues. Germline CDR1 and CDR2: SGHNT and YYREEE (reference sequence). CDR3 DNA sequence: TGTGCCAGCAGCTTGAAGATGCAAGAGACCCAGTACTTC. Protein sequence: CASSLKMQETQYF.

CDR3 sequence: CASSLQGSVNIQYF. CDR3 DNA: TGTGCCAGCAGTTTGCAAGGGTCCGTGAACATTCAGTACTTC. This chain uses TRBV27 with TRBJ2-4; D remains unclear. This CDR3 is 14 amino acids long. V gave up 3 bases and J gave up 7 bases, with 13 bases separating them. The germline CDR1 and CDR2 sequences are MNHEY and SMNVEV (reference sequence).

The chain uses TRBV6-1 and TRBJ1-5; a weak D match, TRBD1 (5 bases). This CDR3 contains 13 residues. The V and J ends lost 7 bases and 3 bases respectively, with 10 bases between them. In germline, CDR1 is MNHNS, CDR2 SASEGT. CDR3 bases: TGTGCCAGCATTGCAGGGAACAATCAGCCCCAGCATTTT. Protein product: CASIAGNNQPQHF.

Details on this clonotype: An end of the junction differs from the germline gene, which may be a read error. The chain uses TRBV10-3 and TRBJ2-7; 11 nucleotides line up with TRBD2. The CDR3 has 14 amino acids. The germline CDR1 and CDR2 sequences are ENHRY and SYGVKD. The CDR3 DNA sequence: TGTGCCATCAGAGCTAGCGGGGGGACCTACAAGCAGTACTTC. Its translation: CAIRASGGTYKQYF.

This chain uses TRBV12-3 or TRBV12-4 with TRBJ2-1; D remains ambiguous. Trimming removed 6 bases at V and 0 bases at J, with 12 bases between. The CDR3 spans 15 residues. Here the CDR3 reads CASSRKWSSYNEQFF. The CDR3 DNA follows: TGTGCCAGCAGCCGAAAGTGGAGCTCCTACAATGAGCAGTTCTTC.

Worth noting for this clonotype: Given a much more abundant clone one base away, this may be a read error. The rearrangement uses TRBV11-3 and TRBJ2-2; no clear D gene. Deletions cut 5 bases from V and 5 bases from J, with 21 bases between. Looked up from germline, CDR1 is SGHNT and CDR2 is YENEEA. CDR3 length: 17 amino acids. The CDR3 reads CASSPVPRSAGTGELFF. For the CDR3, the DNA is TGTGCCAGCAGCCCTGTCCCGAGGAGCGCTGGGACCGGGGAGCTGTTTTTT.

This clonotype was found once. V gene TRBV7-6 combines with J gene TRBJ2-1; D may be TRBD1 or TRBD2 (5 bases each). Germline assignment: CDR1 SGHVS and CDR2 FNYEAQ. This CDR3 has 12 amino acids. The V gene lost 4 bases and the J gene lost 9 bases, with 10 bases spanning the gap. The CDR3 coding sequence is TGTGCCAGCAGCTCACAAGGGACTGAGCAGTTCTTC. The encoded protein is CASSSQGTEQFF.

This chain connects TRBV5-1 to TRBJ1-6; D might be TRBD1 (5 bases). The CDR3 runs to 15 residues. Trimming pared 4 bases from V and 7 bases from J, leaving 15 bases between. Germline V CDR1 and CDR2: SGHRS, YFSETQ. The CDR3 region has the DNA TGCGCCAGCAGCGGGGACGGGGTTCGCAATTCACCCCTCCACTTT. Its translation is CASSGDGVRNSPLHF.

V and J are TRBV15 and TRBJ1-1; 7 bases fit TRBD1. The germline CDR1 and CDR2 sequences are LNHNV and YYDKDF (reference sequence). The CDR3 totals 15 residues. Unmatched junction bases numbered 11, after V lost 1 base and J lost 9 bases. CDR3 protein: CATSRGGQEGWQAFF. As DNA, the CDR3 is TGTGCCACCAGCAGAGGTGGACAGGAGGGATGGCAAGCTTTCTTT.